This entry features one TCR beta chain sequence. Trimming took 5 bases from V and 4 from J; bases not matched to a gene: 9. Germline assignment: CDR1 SNHLY and CDR2 FYNNEI. The CDR3 has 15 residues. This sample was included in a study of blood T cell repertoires in COVID-19. Study as a whole: Samples of COVID-19 (acute and convalescent) were obtained from the United States, Italy and Spain.

Sequencing was performed with immunoSEQ multiplex PCR; in TCRdb, only in-frame clones are kept and a portion is missing. The sample holds under 35,000 clones; roughly 90% are singletons and the top ten take roughly an eighth. This chain connects TRBV2 to TRBJ2-5; 8 bases fit TRBD2. The receptor's source is a human donor with active COVID-19. The donor label of this sample is uncertain. Sequencing was done on a sample of peripheral blood. The CDR3 DNA follows: TGTGCCAGCAGTAACGGGAGACGGGGGGGAGAGACCCAGTACTTC. This encodes CASSNGRRGGETQYF.